What follows are 11 T cell receptor beta chains derived from one specimen sequenced in a study of blood T cell repertoires in COVID-19. The table came from immunoSEQ multiplex PCR; TCRdb's copy has only in-frame clones and leaves some out. The sample lists roughly 200,000 clones, approximately 85% seen once, with more than 5% in the top ten. Sequenced sample: PBMCs or T cells enriched from blood (not recorded which). The receptors derive from a man in his forties who had recovered from COVID-19.

This rearrangement joins TRBV10-3 to TRBJ2-7; TRBD2 agrees at 8 bases. Losses at the gene ends were 4 bases for V and 4 bases for J; bases not matched to a gene: 9. Germline V gives CDR1 ENHRY, CDR2 SYGVKD. This CDR3 has 15 residues. As DNA, the CDR3 is TGTGCCATCAGTGGCGGAGCGGGAGAGGGATACGAGCAGTACTTC. It specifies CAISGGAGEGYEQYF.

The V gene is TRBV5-4, the J gene TRBJ2-5, with TRBD2 identical over 12 bases. CDR3 length: 16 amino acids. Germline CDR1 is SGHNT and CDR2 is YYREEE (reference sequence). J lost 5 bases, V lost 4 bases, and 9 bases had no gene match. The CDR3 here is CASSLSSGGARETQYF. In DNA, the CDR3 is TGTGCCAGCAGCCTCTCTAGCGGGGGGGCCAGGGAGACCCAGTACTTC.

The V and J genes are TRBV2 and TRBJ1-2; D gene ambiguous. CDR1 and CDR2 (germline): SNHLY, FYNNEI. The CDR3 length is 15 residues. Trimming pared 6 bases from V and 6 bases from J, leaving 20 bases between. CDR3 amino acids: CASSEREASLNGYTF. The CDR3 DNA sequence: TGTGCCAGCAGCGAACGAGAAGCCTCCTTAAATGGCTACACCTTC. The whole variable domain, filled in from reference TRBV2 and TRBJ1-2, reads EPEVTQTPSHQVTQMGQEVILRCVPISNHLYFYWYRQILGQKVEFLVSFYNNEISEKSEIFDDQFSVERPDGSNFTLKIRSTKLEDSAMYFCASSEREASLNGYTFGSGTRLTVV.

The V gene is TRBV3-1 (or the pseudogene TRBV3-2), the J gene TRBJ2-1, with D possibly being TRBD2 (6 bases). The CDR3 is 12 residues long. Per germline, CDR1 LGHDT and CDR2 YNNKEL (reference sequence). The V gene lost 5 bases and the J gene lost 10 bases, with 12 bases spanning the gap. The CDR3 region is CASSTFGGEQFF. CDR3 sequence (DNA): TGTGCCAGCAGCACCTTTGGAGGGGAGCAGTTCTTC.

The chain employs TRBV12-5 and TRBJ2-7; 8 bases are shared with TRBD2. The CDR3 sequence is 13 residues long. Germline values: CDR1 LGHNT, CDR2 FRNRAP. Germline trimming cut 8 bases from V and 4 bases from J; bases unmatched to any gene: 7. DNA for the CDR3: TGTGCTAGTAGCGCGGGAGGCAGGTACGAGCAGTACTTC. Its protein is CASSAGGRYEQYF.

The chain links TRBV28 to TRBJ2-4; 7 nucleotides agree with TRBD1. There are 14 residues in the CDR3. The germline V gene encodes CDR1 MDHEN and CDR2 SYDVKM. After removal of 2 bases from V and 4 bases from J, the junction contained 2 bases not matched to a gene. CDR3 loop: CASSLGDSKNIQYF. CDR3 coding DNA: TGTGCCAGCAGTTTAGGGGACAGTAAAAACATTCAGTACTTC.

The chain joins TRBV2 to TRBJ1-4; D gene unclear. The length of the CDR3 is 12 residues. CDR1 SNHLY and CDR2 FYNNEI come from the germline V gene. V lost 8 bases and J 7 bases, leaving 11 bases between the germline ends. The CDR3 DNA reads as TGTGCCAGCTTCGATGCGGGTGAAAAACTGTTTTTT. Amino acid sequence: CASFDAGEKLFF. The whole variable domain, filled in from reference TRBV2 and TRBJ1-4, reads EPEVTQTPSHQVTQMGQEVILRCVPISNHLYFYWYRQILGQKVEFLVSFYNNEISEKSEIFDDQFSVERPDGSNFTLKIRSTKLEDSAMYFCASFDAGEKLFFGSGTQLSVL.

This chain joins TRBV2 and TRBJ1-1; TRBD1 might be the D (5 bases). CDR3 length: 11 amino acids. CDR1 SNHLY and CDR2 FYNNEI come from the germline V gene. The V and J ends lost 3 bases and 10 bases respectively, with 9 bases between them. CDR3 DNA sequence: TGTGCCAGCAGTGAGGGGCTGGGAGCTTTCTTT. Translating gives CASSEGLGAFF.

The chain employs TRBV18 and TRBJ2-7; TRBD1 agrees at 7 bases. In germline, CDR1 is KGHSH, CDR2 LQKENI. The CDR3 has 13 residues. The trim removed 5 bases at V and 2 bases at J, leaving 3 bases unmatched. CDR3 sequence reads: CASSRDRAYEQYF. DNA for the CDR3: TGTGCCAGCTCAAGGGACAGAGCCTACGAGCAGTACTTC.

V usage is TRBV29-1 and J usage is TRBJ1-2; D gene unclear. Per germline, CDR1 SQVTM and CDR2 ANQGSEA. V shed 1 base and J shed 7 bases, with 10 bases lying between them. This CDR3 is 12 amino acids long. In DNA, the CDR3 is TGCAGCGTTGAAGTACCGCCAGGTGGCTACACCTTC. Its protein product is CSVEVPPGGYTF. Filled out from reference TRBV29-1 and TRBJ1-2, the complete variable domain reads SAVISQKPSRDICQRGTSLTIQCQVDSQVTMMFWYRQQPGQSLTLIATANQGSEATYESGFVIDKFPISRPNLTFSTLTVSNMSPEDSSIYLCSVEVPPGGYTFGSGTRLTVV.

This rearrangement joins TRBV5-1 to TRBJ2-1; D call uncertain. Trimming left V 2 bases short and J 9 bases short, with 9 bases between. The length of the CDR3 is 12 residues. CDR1 is SGHRS and CDR2 is YFSETQ in the germline V gene. In nucleotides, the CDR3 is TGCGCCAGCAGCTTCGGGTCTTCTGAGCAGTTCTTC. This encodes CASSFGSSEQFF.